Here is one TCR beta chain with its context. The target antigen is unknown. After removal of 2 bases from V and 0 bases from J, the junction contained 5 bases not matched to a gene. The CDR3 extends over 16 amino acids. Germline-derived CDR1 and CDR2 are MNHNY and SVGAGI (reference sequence). Profiled with immunoSEQ multiplex PCR; TCRdb holds only in-frame clones, not every one. The sample shows over 50,000 clones, about nine tenths of them seen only once. This specimen belongs to a study of OX40 agonist ivuxolimab in advanced cancers. Study in general: Ivuxolimab, an antibody acting as an agonist of OX40 (CD134), was used to treat patients. The patients received ivuxolimab by intravenous route every 2 weeks at 0.01 to 10 mg/kg.

Notes on the study in general: Dosing at 0.1 to 3.0 mg/kg was accompanied by clonal expansion of CD4+ and CD8+ blood T cells by week 6.

V gene TRBV6-6 combines with J gene TRBJ2-7; 9 bases map to TRBD2. The starting material was CD4+ or CD8+ T cells sorted from blood, obtained in a trial of the OX40 agonist ivuxolimab. The origin of this receptor is an adult with an advanced solid tumor such as melanoma, head and neck, liver or kidney cancer. This CDR3 is CASSYEREAASYEQYF. The CDR3 region has the DNA TGTGCCAGCAGTTACGAGCGGGAGGCCGCCTCCTACGAGCAGTACTTC.